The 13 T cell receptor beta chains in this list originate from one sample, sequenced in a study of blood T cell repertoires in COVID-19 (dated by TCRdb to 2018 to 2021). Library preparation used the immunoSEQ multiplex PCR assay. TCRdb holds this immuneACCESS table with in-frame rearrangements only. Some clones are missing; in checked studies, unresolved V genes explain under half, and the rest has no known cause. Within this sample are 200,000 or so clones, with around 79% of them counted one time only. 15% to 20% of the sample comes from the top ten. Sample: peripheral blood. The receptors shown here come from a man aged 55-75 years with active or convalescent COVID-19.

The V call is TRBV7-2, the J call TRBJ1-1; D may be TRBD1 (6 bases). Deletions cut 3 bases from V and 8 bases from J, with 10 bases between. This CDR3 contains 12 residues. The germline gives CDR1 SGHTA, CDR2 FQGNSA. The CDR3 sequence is CASSLDRTEAFF. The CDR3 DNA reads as TGTGCCAGCAGCTTGGACAGAACAGAAGCTTTCTTT. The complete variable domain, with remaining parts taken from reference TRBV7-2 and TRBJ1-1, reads GAGVSQSPSNKVTEKGKDVELRCDPISGHTALYWYRQSLGQGLEFLIYFQGNSAPDKSGLPSDRFSAERTGGSVSTLTIQRTQQEDSAVYLCASSLDRTEAFFGQGTRLTVV.

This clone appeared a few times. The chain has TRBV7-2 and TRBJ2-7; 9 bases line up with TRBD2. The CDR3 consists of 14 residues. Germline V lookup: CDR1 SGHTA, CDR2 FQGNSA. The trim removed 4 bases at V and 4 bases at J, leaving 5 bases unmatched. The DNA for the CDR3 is TGTGCCAGCAGCTGGGGACTAGCATCGTACGAGCAGTACTTC. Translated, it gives CASSWGLASYEQYF.

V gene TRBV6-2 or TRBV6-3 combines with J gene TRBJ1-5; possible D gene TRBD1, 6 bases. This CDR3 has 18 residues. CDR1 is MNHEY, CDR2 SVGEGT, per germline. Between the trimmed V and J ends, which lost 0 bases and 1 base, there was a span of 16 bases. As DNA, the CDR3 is TGTGCCAGCAGTTACTCAGGAGCGGGGGGCAAGAGCAATCAGCCCCAGCATTTT. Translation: CASSYSGAGGKSNQPQHF.

The CDR3 loop is CSVEESGNIQYF. CDR3 bases: TGCAGCGTTGAAGAAAGCGGCAACATTCAGTACTTC. The chain joins TRBV29-1 to TRBJ2-4, with D tentatively TRBD2 (5 bases). V shed 0 bases and J shed 7 bases, with 7 bases lying between them. Germline V gene data show CDR1 as SQVTM and CDR2 as ANQGSEA. The CDR3 is 12 residues long.

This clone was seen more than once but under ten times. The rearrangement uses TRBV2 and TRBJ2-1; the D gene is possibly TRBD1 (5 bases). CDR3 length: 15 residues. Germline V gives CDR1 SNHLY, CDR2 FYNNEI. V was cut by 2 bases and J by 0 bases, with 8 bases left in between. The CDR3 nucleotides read TGTGCCAGCAGTGAACAGGGAAGCTCCTACAATGAGCAGTTCTTC. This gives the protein CASSEQGSSYNEQFF.

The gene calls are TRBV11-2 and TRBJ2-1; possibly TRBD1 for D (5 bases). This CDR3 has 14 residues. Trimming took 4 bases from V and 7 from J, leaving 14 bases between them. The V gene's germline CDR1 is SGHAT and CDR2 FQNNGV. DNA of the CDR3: TGTGCCAGCAGCTCAAGCCAGGGTTGGAATGAGCAGTTCTTC. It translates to CASSSSQGWNEQFF.

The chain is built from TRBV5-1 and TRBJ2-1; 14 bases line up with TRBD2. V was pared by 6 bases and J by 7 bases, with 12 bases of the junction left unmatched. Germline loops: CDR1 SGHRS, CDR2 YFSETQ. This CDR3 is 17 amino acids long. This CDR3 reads CASTSDMGLAGANEQFF. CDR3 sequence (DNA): TGCGCCAGCACCTCGGACATGGGACTAGCGGGAGCGAATGAGCAGTTCTTC. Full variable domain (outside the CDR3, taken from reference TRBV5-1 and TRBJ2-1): KAGVTQTPRYLIKTRGQQVTLSCSPISGHRSVSWYQQTPGQGLQFLFEYFSETQRNKGNFPGRFSGRQFSNSRSEMNVSTLELGDSALYLCASTSDMGLAGANEQFFGPGTRLTVL.

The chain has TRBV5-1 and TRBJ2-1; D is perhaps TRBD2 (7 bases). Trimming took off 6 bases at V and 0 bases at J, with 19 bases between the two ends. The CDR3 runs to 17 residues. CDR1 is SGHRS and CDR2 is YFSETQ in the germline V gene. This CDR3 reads CASTSGGGDYSYNEQFF. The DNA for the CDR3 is TGCGCCAGCACCTCCGGAGGGGGGGACTACTCCTACAATGAGCAGTTCTTC.

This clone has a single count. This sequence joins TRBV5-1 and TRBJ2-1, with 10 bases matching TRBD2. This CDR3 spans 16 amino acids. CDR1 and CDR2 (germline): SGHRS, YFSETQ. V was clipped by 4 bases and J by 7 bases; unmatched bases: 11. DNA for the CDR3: TGCGCCAGCAGCCCCCGGACTAGCGGCGGGGTAAATGAGCAGTTCTTC. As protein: CASSPRTSGGVNEQFF.

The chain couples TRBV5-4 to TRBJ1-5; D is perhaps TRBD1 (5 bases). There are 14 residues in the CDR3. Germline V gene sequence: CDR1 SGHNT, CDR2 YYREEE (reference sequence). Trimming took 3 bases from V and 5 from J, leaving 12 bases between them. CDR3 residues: CASSSQGQDQPQHF. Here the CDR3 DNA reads TGTGCCAGCAGCTCTCAGGGCCAGGATCAGCCCCAGCATTTT.

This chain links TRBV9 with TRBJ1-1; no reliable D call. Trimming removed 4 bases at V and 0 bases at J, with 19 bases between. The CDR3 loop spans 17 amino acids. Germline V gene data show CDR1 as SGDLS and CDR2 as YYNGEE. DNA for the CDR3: TGTGCCAGCAGCCAAAATCGACGTAGGACTATGAACACTGAAGCTTTCTTT. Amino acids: CASSQNRRRTMNTEAFF.

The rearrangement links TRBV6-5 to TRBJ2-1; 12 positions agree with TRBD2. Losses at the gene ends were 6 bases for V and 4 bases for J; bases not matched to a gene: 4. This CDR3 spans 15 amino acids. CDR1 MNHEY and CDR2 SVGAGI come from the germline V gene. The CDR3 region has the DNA TGTGCCAGCAGGTCTAGCGGGAGGGGGTACAATGAGCAGTTCTTC. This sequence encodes CASRSSGRGYNEQFF.

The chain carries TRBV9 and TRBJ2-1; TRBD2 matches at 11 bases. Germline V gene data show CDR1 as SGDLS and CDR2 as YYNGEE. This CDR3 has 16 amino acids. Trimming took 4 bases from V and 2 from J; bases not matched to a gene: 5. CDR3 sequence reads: CASSRGGLAAYNEQFF. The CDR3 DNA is TGTGCCAGCAGCAGGGGGGGACTAGCGGCCTACAATGAGCAGTTCTTC.